This T cell receptor (beta chain) was sequenced in a study of cytomegalovirus exposure and HLA in healthy donors. Study-level points and caveats: As a later analysis showed, a missense DCLRE1C variant was linked to trimming of TCR beta V- and J-genes.

Notes on this clone: The antigen is unknown.

CDR3 length equals 14 residues. Germline V gene sequence: CDR1 SNHLY, CDR2 FYNNEI. The PCR was carried out with 60 Vbeta primers and 13 Jbeta primers. This table comes from immunoSEQ multiplex PCR, and its TCRdb copy is limited to in-frame clones, with some not included. The sample has under 200,000 clones, roughly 70% seen once. This chain joins TRBV2 and TRBJ2-5, with TRBD2 as a possible D gene (7 bases). The J call is uncertain, as TRBJ2-7 better fits the DNA end. The TCR was taken from a woman under 40 in good health and CMV-seronegative. Sequencing was carried out using PBMCs. As DNA, the CDR3 is TGTGCCAGCAGTTCCGGGGGGCGGAGCTACGAGCAGTACTTC. It encodes CASSSGGRSYEQYF.